The following is a TCR beta chain sequence with its context. Its antigen is still unknown. The data stem from a study of regulatory T cells in long-lasting Graves disease. Study findings and constraints: Those with persistent disease had in common more public clonotypes (about 3,000) than new patients (966). Newly diagnosed Graves' patients had higher TCR diversity than persistent ones.

Combining iRepertoire HTBI primers with Arm-PCR of CDR3 regions, the authors built TCR beta libraries. One entry per CDR3 protein, called by TCRdb with MiXCR from the multiplex PCR reads. This table has around 480,000 distinct CDR3 sequences, around 15% appearing once. Sample time point: newly diagnosed GD, antithyroid drugs for less than 3 months. TCR sequences were obtained from RNA taken from PBMCs. This CDR3 region has 19 residues. The V and J ends lost 1 base and 2 bases, in that order; junction bases with no gene match: 7. CDR1 is SEHNR and CDR2 is FQNEAQ in the germline V gene (reference sequence). The sample was also linked to a second study, of T cells in Graves' hyperthyroidism and ophthalmopathy. That work adds: Most thyroid clonotypes that were expanded above 0.001 also turned up in blood.

The receptor was isolated from a man aged 35 to 55 with Graves disease. The chain links TRBV7-9 to TRBJ2-6; TRBD2 matches 11 bases. The sample here was peripheral blood mononuclear cells (PBMCs), taken at new diagnosis, from a patient treated with antithyroid drugs. CDR3 sequence (DNA): TGTGCCAGCAGCTTAGTCAAGGGACTAGCGGCCACTGGGGCCAACGTCCTGACTTTC. It specifies CASSLVKGLAATGANVLTF.